This T cell receptor beta chain came from a study of cytomegalovirus exposure and HLA in healthy donors (dated by TCRdb to 2016 to 2017). For the wider study: According to an earlier analysis of 450 to 650 of the donors, some 180 million T cells yielded 120 million or so unique TCR beta sequences and 276 Gb of sequence data. Approximately 300 gigabases of sequencing data and tens of millions of unique TCR sequences made up an early release that covered roughly 670 HLA-typed donors. Of the roughly 430 genotyped donors, about 80% fell in the genetic ancestry cluster associated with self-reported Caucasian donors. The aim of the study was to test whether cataloging public T cell receptors could identify signatures of past pathogen exposure. The study profiled the T cell repertoires of 550 to 700 subjects by immunosequencing and related them to cytomegalovirus serostatus. A separate validation cohort of 100 to 150 different subjects was used in addition to the 666-subject first cohort. The study combined high-throughput TCR immunosequencing, statistical association of individual TCRs with disease status, and machine learning to predict cytomegalovirus infection status. In a later analysis, previously published TCR beta repertoires from 500 to 750 donors were re-analyzed and high-resolution HLA genotyping was added so that TCR occurrence patterns could be studied. In the later analysis, no new phenotypic data were used to find candidate immune exposures; instead, reliance was placed on TCR beta sequences and their occurrence across donors. An earlier analysis of 450 to 750 of the donors used high-throughput TCR beta sequencing to judge whether each TCR beta V gene segment behaved as functional or pseudogenic. Alongside the repertoire data, information on donor age, sex, ethnicity and CMV serostatus was compiled. In a later genetic analysis, genome-wide SNP genotypes for about three fifths of the roughly 670 donors were used, and that subset was treated as a discovery cohort. Every discovery cohort repertoire had been produced on one sequencing platform. Class I and class II HLA loci were covered by the typing at four-digit resolution. The number of typed donors differed by locus: about 620-630 for A, B, C, DRB1 and DQB1; 500 to 550 for DQA1; some 590 for DPA1; and approximately 450 for DPB1. Because of strong linkage in the cohort, roughly five DR-DQ haplotypes were treated as single units for association and clustering. Across around 400 genotyped donors of the cohort, an average of approximately 220,000 unique TCR beta nucleotide sequences per donor were sequenced, and roughly a sixth of those sequences were non-productive. The paper's findings and limits, for the study overall: V-gene and J-gene trimming of TCR beta chains was associated with a missense DCLRE1C variant in a later genetic analysis, and the association was replicated in an independent cohort. A cluster of highly shared sequence variants was judged likely to be a technical artifact of the sequencing pipeline. When HLA alleles, especially DR and DQ, strongly co-occurred, attributing TCR associations to individual alleles was difficult. A later genetic analysis reported fewer N-insertions in productive TCRs among donors in an Asian-associated ancestry cluster than the 666-donor mean. A later analysis associated 17,000 or so TCR beta sequences with specific HLA alleles at a false discovery rate of 0.05. Immune exposure information for the cohort was limited to CMV serostatus. Correlated functional status among segregating V segments might be attributable to linkage disequilibrium, but an unknown experimental factor could not be ruled out. The classifier was reported to diagnose cytomegalovirus status with high specificity and sensitivity in both the original cohort and the validation cohort. The presence/absence analyses assumed that sequencing depth was roughly uniform across donors, and that assumption may not be true. Most TCR sequences were observed very rarely across donors, whereas some public TCRs were present in many individuals. Only TCR beta chains were sequenced in this cohort, and the absence of alpha or paired-chain data limited detectable features. In the study, approximately 160 TCR beta chains were listed as associated with cytomegalovirus. In a later analysis, the rate of TCR association differed among HLA loci, with DRB1 alleles having the most associated TCRs and HLA-C alleles having the fewest. Three of the identified cytomegalovirus-associated TCR beta chains were confirmed in vitro to be specific for cytomegalovirus antigens. Some IMGT-functional V segments, including TRBV6-2 and TRBV6-3, could not be told apart with the 87-base-pair reads, so those segments were excluded. A further reported finding was that TCR beta sequences accurately predicted the HLA-A and HLA-B alleles for most subjects in the first cohort. In a later analysis, HLA-associated TCR beta chains were found to be more clonally expanded and to have lower generation probabilities than equally common non-associated chains. A later analysis reported that several top co-occurrence clusters appeared linked to parvovirus B19, influenza, CMV and Epstein-Barr virus. The earlier analysis of approximately 540 of the donors excluded roughly 17 rarely observed V segments, including chromosome 9 orphons, because counts were too low. In a later analysis, most CMV-associated TCR beta chains were found to appear HLA-restricted, with HLA associations seemingly driven largely by CMV exposure. Broadly in line with IMGT annotations, most TCR beta V segments showed up in productive rearrangements about 87% or about 30% of the time in an earlier analysis of several hundred of the donors. It was suggested by the authors that the approach could potentially be generalized to other disease states and immunological phenotypes. HLA typing was unavailable for some donors at each locus, so association tests used only the typed subset.

V loses 3 bases of germline sequence and J loses 1 base, and the interval between the two ends is 17 bases. CDR1 is given as SGHTS and CDR2 as YDEGEE, both from the germline V gene. The CDR3 has 17 amino acids, counting the end cysteine and phenylalanine. This entry keeps only the CDR3 DNA: 51 bases, framed from base 1. The cohort was made up of roughly 670 healthy bone marrow donors. All cohort members were sampled while nominally healthy, although unrecorded immune exposures were likely present. The donor tested CMV seronegative and was one of the 352 seronegative cohort members. Each donor provided a peripheral blood sample, and peripheral blood mononuclear cells were used for TCR beta sequencing. The Qiagen DNeasy Blood Extraction Kit was used to extract genomic DNA from the blood cell samples. The protocol used for the library was the immunoSEQ multiplex PCR assay. A mixture of 60 forward primers for TCR Vbeta segments and 13 reverse primers for TCR Jbeta segments was used in the multiplex PCR. The CDR3 region of rearranged TCR beta genes was amplified from genomic DNA by a multiplex PCR assay. On the Illumina HiSeq System, the amplified TCR beta libraries were sequenced as 87-base-pair reads. Per the source publication's procedure: A later analysis counted tens of millions of unique TCR beta chains across the 550 to 800 repertoires, and approximately 11 million of these chains were shared by at least two donors. A nearest-neighbor algorithm error-corrected the raw reads and collapsed the reads into unique sequences, merging closely related sequences to remove PCR and sequencing errors. V, D and J gene segments were assigned by aligning CDR3 sequences to IMGT reference sequences. Each retained sequence needed at least a six-nucleotide match to both a V gene segment and a J gene segment. Rearrangements were called productive when the CDR3 lacked stop codons and stayed in frame with V and J; all others were non-productive. Following IMGT convention, CDR3 was defined as the stretch from the second conserved V-encoded cysteine to the conserved J-encoded phenylalanine. The earlier analysis of about 570 of the donors excluded any sequence lacking an unambiguous match to a single V gene segment. An earlier analysis of just under 600 of the donors called V segments functional above 56.7% productive rearrangements and segregating when the between-donor standard deviation exceeded 5%. A statistical classification framework was built for diagnosing cytomegalovirus status from the catalog of TCR beta chain sequences. In a later analysis, V and J genes were assigned by comparing TCR nucleotide sequences against IMGT/GENE-DB human TR gene sequences. A later analysis assigned CDR3 sequences and most-parsimonious VDJ recombination scenarios with the TCRdist pipeline. In a later analysis, every TCR beta chain was defined by the combination of its CDR3 amino acid sequence and its V-gene family, and reads without a unique V-gene family were dropped. In a later analysis, some 600 highly shared, low-generation-probability nucleotide sequences were removed to address suspected cross-contamination and a sequencing artifact. In a later analysis, a clonal expansion index was calculated for each public chain from normalized within-repertoire ranks of inferred template counts. A later analysis computed generation probabilities with a VDJ recombination model fitted to out-of-frame rearrangements, and checked the results against IGoR. In a later analysis, hypergeometric tests were used to score TCR-TCR, TCR-HLA and TCR-CMV co-occurrence, with a repertoire-size bias correction applied to TCR pairs. To estimate false discovery rates, a later analysis permuted the HLA or CMV assignments 20 times. In a later analysis, co-occurring TCRs were grouped using DBSCAN, with TCRdist sequence similarity added in when clustering inside HLA-allele-positive subsets. Co-occurrence clustering excluded repertoires with fewer than 30,000 or more than 120,000 public chains, plus five with anomalous nucleotide sharing. TCRdb holds this immuneACCESS table with in-frame rearrangements only. Some clones are missing; in checked studies, unresolved V genes explain under half, and the rest has no known cause. For V, J and clone size, that table is used; D and trimming come from the DNA. For this sample the table gives 250,000 to 350,000 clones, of which over 70% were detected only once. The ten largest make up about 0.28% of the sample.

Concerning this clone itself: Its antigen is currently not known. Base quality data are lacking; no much larger clone is found one base away.

Sequenced input: PBMCs. The receptor chain draws on TRBV5-8 and TRBJ1-5; the D gene assignment is ambiguous. The receptor was derived from a girl aged 2 to 9 in good health and CMV-seronegative. CDR3 loop: CASSSKRGWLSNQPQHF. The nucleotide sequence reads as follows: TGTGCCAGCAGCTCCAAGAGAGGGTGGTTGAGCAATCAGCCCCAGCATTTT.